Following are 4 T cell receptor beta chains from one sample sequenced in a study of T cells in Graves' hyperthyroidism and ophthalmopathy. Researchers amplified the TCR beta CDR3 regions from RNA transcripts. The HTBI primer set served for first-round RT-PCR of the TCR CDR3. TCRdb independently ran MiXCR on the multiplex PCR reads; one entry per CDR3 protein. The sample yields about 720,000 distinct CDR3 sequences, roughly 20% seen once. Sample: blood. These receptors were collected from a woman aged 50 to 60 with Graves' hyperthyroidism that later progressed to Graves' ophthalmopathy.

This clonotype was counted only a few times. The chain uses TRBV29-1 and TRBJ1-1; 7 bases match TRBD1. This CDR3 spans 14 amino acids. Germline loops: CDR1 SQVTM, CDR2 ANQGSEA. V dropped 6 bases and J dropped 1; count of bases not matched to a gene: 8. CDR3 bases: TGCAGCGTACAACAGGGGCTGGAGAACACTGAAGCTTTCTTT. Amino acid sequence: CSVQQGLENTEAFF. Supplemented by reference TRBV29-1 and TRBJ1-1, the full variable domain reads SAVISQKPSRDICQRGTSLTIQCQVDSQVTMMFWYRQQPGQSLTLIATANQGSEATYESGFVIDKFPISRPNLTFSTLTVSNMSPEDSSIYLCSVQQGLENTEAFFGQGTRLTVV.

This rearrangement joins TRBV6-5 to TRBJ2-5; 9 bases fit TRBD2. Germline V gene sequence: CDR1 MNHEY, CDR2 SVGAGI. J was trimmed by 4 bases and V by 4 bases; bases with no gene match: 13. The CDR3 is 17 amino acids. For the CDR3, the DNA is TGTGCCAGCAGTTTGGCGGGGGGGCCAGTTTCTGGAGAGACCCAGTACTTC. Its protein product is CASSLAGGPVSGETQYF.

V is TRBV12-3 or TRBV12-4 and J is TRBJ2-2; TRBD1 agrees at 8 bases. With V trimmed by 2 bases and J by 1 base, 3 bases remained unmatched. The CDR3 spans 16 residues. CDR3 loop: CASSLRGTGNTGELFF. DNA of the CDR3: TGTGCCAGCAGTTTAAGGGGGACAGGGAACACCGGGGAGCTGTTTTTT.

This clonotype was recorded a few times. The rearrangement links TRBV12-3 or TRBV12-4 to TRBJ2-7; TRBD1 agrees at 11 bases. V dropped 4 bases and J dropped 2; count of bases not matched to a gene: 4. This CDR3 region has 15 residues. The CDR3 reads CASSSTGQGAYEQYF. CDR3 nucleotides: TGTGCCAGCAGTTCAACGGGACAGGGGGCCTACGAGCAGTACTTC.